This T cell receptor beta chain was observed in a study of neurological immune-mediated disorders. Each TCR transcript was tagged with a 10-nucleotide random UMI during 5'RACE. Every sequencing run returned over 160 million TCR-beta sequences, which were derived from 15-18 subjects. Each CDR3 protein gets one entry after TCRdb re-called the 5' RACE reads with MiXCR. The table includes roughly 80,000 distinct CDR3 sequences, 10% detected once. In its sample, this clonotype was seen many times. Its specificity is not known. V was clipped by 3 bases and J by 5 bases, with 10 bases between them. This CDR3 has 13 residues. Germline-derived CDR1 and CDR2 are SEHNR and FQNEAQ (reference sequence). Findings and limits, study-wide: The study found no CDR3 amino acid sequences shared by expanded clones across subjects, suggesting private repertoires in all groups. It was HTLV-1-associated myelopathy that showed the most TCR clonal expansion, while multiple sclerosis showed the least, falling below healthy controls.

The specimen was PBMCs. This chain connects TRBV7-9 to TRBJ2-5, with D unclear. The sequence was collected from a man aged 40-55 years in good health. Here the CDR3 reads CASSFLYVETQYF. The CDR3 nucleotides read TGTGCCAGCAGCTTTCTATACGTGGAGACCCAGTACTTC.